The clone carrying this T cell receptor (beta chain) was observed a few times. This specimen comes from a study of blood T cell repertoires in COVID-19. The wider study: Spain, Italy and the United States supplied samples that represented acute and convalescent COVID-19. Sample material is recorded as cDNA or gDNA derived from T cells, B-cell-depleted T cells, or PBMCs.

In the authors' methods: How many nucleated cells were present was estimated from reference gene primer amplification. Sequencing was performed with immunoSEQ multiplex PCR; in TCRdb, only in-frame clones are kept and a portion is missing. That table gives V, J and clone size, and the DNA gave D and trimming. The sample has around 380,000 clones; roughly 86% are singletons. The V and J ends lost 3 bases and 0 bases, in that order; junction bases with no gene match: 4. The germline CDR1 and CDR2 sequences are SEHNR and FQNEAQ (reference sequence). The CDR3 sequence is 16 residues long. The J gene is TRBJ2-3, the V gene TRBV7-9, with 9 positions matching TRBD2. This TCR came from a human donor with acute or convalescent COVID-19. The donor label of this sample is uncertain. Sequencing was performed on peripheral blood. As DNA, the CDR3 is TGTGCCAGCAGCTTGGGACTAGCCCGCAGCACAGATACGCAGTATTTT. Translated, it gives CASSLGLARSTDTQYF.